This TCR beta chain was obtained from a study of blood T cell repertoires in COVID-19. Per the study methods: Estimates of nucleated cell counts were drawn from the amplification of reference gene primers. Only in-frame clones appear in the TCRdb table, and some are missing; sequencing was by immunoSEQ multiplex PCR. V, J and clone size are those of that table, while D and trimming were read from the DNA. The sample includes around 280,000 clones, approximately 86% of them seen just once. This CDR3 spans 13 amino acids. V shed 5 bases, J shed 4 bases, and the junction held 3 bases outside the gene matches. CDR1 is SGHRS, CDR2 YFSETQ, per germline.

Sample: peripheral blood. The rearrangement joins TRBV5-1 to TRBJ1-1, with 9 bases fitting TRBD1. This clonotype was obtained from a woman between 50 and 59 years old with active or convalescent COVID-19. The CDR3 region is CASRGTGTTEAFF. CDR3 nucleotides: TGCGCCAGCAGGGGGACAGGGACCACTGAAGCTTTCTTT.